One and the same sample provided the 21 T cell receptor beta chains below, sequenced in a study of blood T cell repertoires in COVID-19. Sequencing was performed with immunoSEQ multiplex PCR; in TCRdb, only in-frame clones are kept and a portion is missing. The sample lists 40,000 to 45,000 clones, around 92% seen once, with more than 10% in the top ten. Source material: peripheral blood. The origin of the receptors is a human donor in a cohort sampled during active COVID-19.

The rearrangement links TRBV12-3 or TRBV12-4 to TRBJ1-1; no clear D. V lost 5 bases, J lost 11 bases, and 15 bases lay in between. The CDR3 is 12 residues long. The CDR3 is CASSRGELGAFF. The CDR3 region has the DNA TGTGCCAGCAGTCGTGGAGAGCTCGGGGCTTTCTTT.

The chain joins TRBV19 to TRBJ2-7; tentative D call: TRBD2 (6 bases). This CDR3 has 13 residues. Germline V gives CDR1 LNHDA, CDR2 SQIVND (reference sequence). The V gene lost 4 bases and the J gene lost 3 bases, with 10 bases spanning the gap. This chain's CDR3 is CASSTGLDYEQYF. CDR3 nucleotides: TGTGCCAGTAGTACGGGACTGGACTACGAGCAGTACTTC.

This chain links TRBV27 with TRBJ2-1; 9 bases map to TRBD2. The germline gives CDR1 MNHEY, CDR2 SMNVEV (reference sequence). The CDR3 contains 18 residues. Trimming took 2 bases from V and 5 from J; bases not matched to a gene: 13. In DNA form, the CDR3 reads TGTGCCAGCAGTTTAGGGAGGAGGGCGGGAGGGTCCCACAATGAGCAGTTCTTC. This codes for CASSLGRRAGGSHNEQFF.

This CDR3 reads CASSIGLGGKYNEQFF. The DNA for the CDR3 is TGTGCCAGTAGTATAGGTTTAGGGGGAAAGTACAATGAGCAGTTCTTC. V gene TRBV19 combines with J gene TRBJ2-1; D possibly corresponds to TRBD1 (6 bases). The germline V gene has CDR1 LNHDA and CDR2 SQIVND (reference sequence). The CDR3 spans 16 residues. The V and J ends lost 1 base and 4 bases respectively, with 14 bases between them.

The rearrangement uses TRBV7-2 and TRBJ1-4; 8 bases are a match to TRBD1. The CDR3 totals 13 residues. Germline loops: CDR1 SGHTA, CDR2 FQGNSA. V dropped 6 bases and J dropped 12; count of bases not matched to a gene: 9. CDR3 in amino acids: CASRAGQGEELFF. The CDR3 DNA reads TGTGCCAGCAGAGCCGGACAGGGAGAGGAACTGTTTTTT.

The chain uses TRBV19 and TRBJ2-5; 7 nucleotides align to TRBD1. This CDR3 has 16 amino acids. Germline CDR1 LNHDA, CDR2 SQIVND (reference sequence). Germline trimming cut 6 bases from V and 4 bases from J; bases unmatched to any gene: 14. CDR3 residues: CASSHPWDSDIETQYF. CDR3 in DNA: TGTGCCAGTAGCCACCCCTGGGACAGTGATATAGAGACCCAGTACTTC. Filled out from reference TRBV19 and TRBJ2-5, the complete variable domain reads DGGITQSPKYLFRKEGQNVTLSCEQNLNHDAMYWYRQDPGQGLRLIYYSQIVNDFQKGDIAEGYSVSREKKESFPLTVTSAQKNPTAFYLCASSHPWDSDIETQYFGPGTRLLVL.

This clone was recorded a few times. The chain joins TRBV5-4 to TRBJ1-6; no definite D call. The V gene's germline CDR1 is SGHNT and CDR2 YYREEE (reference sequence). The CDR3 has 15 residues. V gave up 3 bases and J gave up 5 bases, with 12 bases separating them. The CDR3 DNA reads as TGTGCCAGCAGCTCGGGGAGGGTCCATAATTCACCCCTCCACTTT. Its translation is CASSSGRVHNSPLHF.

CDR3 protein: CASSQGAGWRNSPLHF. CDR3 in DNA: TGCGCCAGCAGCCAAGGTGCGGGATGGAGAAATTCACCCCTCCACTTT. The gene calls are TRBV4-3 and TRBJ1-6; D is unresolved. V lost 1 base to trimming and J lost 7 bases, with 14 bases between them. The CDR3 totals 16 residues. Germline V gene data show CDR1 as LGHNA and CDR2 as YSLEER.

The chain joins TRBV5-5 to TRBJ2-7; 10 nucleotides match TRBD1. CDR1 SGHKS and CDR2 YYEKEE come from the germline V gene (reference sequence). V was pared by 2 bases and J by 5 bases, with 7 bases of the junction left unmatched. The length of the CDR3 is 15 residues. CDR3 in amino acids: CASSFLGTGVHEQYF. The CDR3 nucleotides read TGTGCCAGCAGCTTTCTAGGGACAGGGGTCCACGAGCAGTACTTC.

This clone was seen a handful of times. This CDR3 is CASSQDRGRVNYGYTF. In DNA, the CDR3 is TGTGCCAGCAGCCAAGACAGGGGGCGGGTTAACTATGGCTACACCTTC. The chain has TRBV5-6 and TRBJ1-2, with TRBD1 identical over 10 bases. The CDR3 is made up of 16 amino acids. From germline, CDR1 is SGHDT and CDR2 YYEEEE. Trimming cost V 4 bases and J 1 base; bases outside gene matches: 7.

The chain uses TRBV7-2 and TRBJ1-5; TRBD1 might be the D (5 bases). The CDR3 is made up of 13 amino acids. V was shortened by 1 base and J by 6 bases, with 7 bases between the two germline ends. Germline V gene sequence: CDR1 SGHTA, CDR2 FQGNSA. As DNA, the CDR3 is TGTGCCAGCAGCTTAGACAGGACTCAGCCCCAGCATTTT. As protein: CASSLDRTQPQHF.

V usage is TRBV29-1 and J usage is TRBJ2-5; D is perhaps TRBD1 (5 bases). This CDR3 contains 14 residues. Germline V lookup: CDR1 SQVTM, CDR2 ANQGSEA. Trimming removed 4 bases from V and 0 bases from J, with 12 bases in between. CDR3 DNA: TGCAGCGTTGGCCGGGCAGGGTACCAAGAGACCCAGTACTTC. This sequence encodes CSVGRAGYQETQYF.

The chain employs TRBV9 and TRBJ2-3; D possibly corresponds to TRBD2 (5 bases). The CDR3 contains 15 residues. Trimming pared 0 bases from V and 2 bases from J, leaving 10 bases between. CDR1 SGDLS and CDR2 YYNGEE come from the germline V gene. CDR3 in DNA: TGTGCCAGCAGCGTAGGGCAGACTAACACAGATACGCAGTATTTT. Protein product: CASSVGQTNTDTQYF.

This clone occurred a few times. CDR3 nucleotide sequence: TGTGCCAGCAGCCGGACCCGACAGGATTCCGCTAGAGCTTTCTTT. Translating gives CASSRTRQDSARAFF. This chain uses TRBV5-5 with TRBJ1-1; D may be TRBD1 (6 bases). The V gene's germline CDR1 is SGHKS and CDR2 YYEKEE (reference sequence). This CDR3 contains 15 residues. V lost 4 bases and J 10 bases, leaving 23 bases between the germline ends. The full variable domain, rest sourced from reference TRBV5-5 and TRBJ1-1, is DAGVTQSPTHLIKTRGQQVTLRCSPISGHKSVSWYQQVLGQGPQFIFQYYEKEERGRGNFPDRFSARQFPNYSSELNVNALLLGDSALYLCASSRTRQDSARAFFGQGTRLTVV.

The chain joins TRBV9 to TRBJ1-6; the D gene is possibly TRBD1 (5 bases). This CDR3 is 15 amino acids long. Germline V lookup: CDR1 SGDLS, CDR2 YYNGEE. Trimming shortened V by 0 bases and J by 6 bases, and 10 bases separated the two germline ends. CDR3 amino acids: CASSVGGAANSPLHF. In DNA, the CDR3 is TGTGCCAGCAGCGTAGGTGGGGCAGCTAATTCACCCCTCCACTTT.

In nucleotides, the CDR3 is TGTGCCAGCAGCCAAGAAGTTAGAGGTGGCTACACCTTC. Translated: CASSQEVRGGYTF. The J gene is TRBJ1-2, the V gene TRBV3-1 (or the pseudogene TRBV3-2); D unclear. This CDR3 has 13 residues. Germline assignment: CDR1 LGHDT and CDR2 YNNKEL (reference sequence). V was trimmed by 0 bases and J by 7 bases, leaving 9 bases between them.

The rearrangement uses TRBV19 and TRBJ2-7; 9 positions agree with TRBD1. Germline lookup yields CDR1 LNHDA and CDR2 SQIVND (reference sequence). Trimming at V came to 7 bases and at J to 2 bases, leaving 6 bases not matched to a gene. This CDR3 is built from 14 residues. The CDR3 DNA follows: TGTGCCAGTACCGTGACAGGGGGGACCTACGAGCAGTACTTC. This encodes CASTVTGGTYEQYF. Variable domain in full (rest from reference TRBV19 and TRBJ2-7): DGGITQSPKYLFRKEGQNVTLSCEQNLNHDAMYWYRQDPGQGLRLIYYSQIVNDFQKGDIAEGYSVSREKKESFPLTVTSAQKNPTAFYLCASTVTGGTYEQYFGPGTRLTVT.

The chain has TRBV28 and TRBJ1-6; D call uncertain. The germline gives CDR1 MDHEN, CDR2 SYDVKM. The CDR3 totals 13 residues. Trimming cost V 6 bases and J 3 bases, with 6 bases left between them. CDR3 amino acids: CASSGDYNSPLHF. The CDR3 DNA reads as TGTGCCAGCAGCGGGGACTATAATTCACCCCTCCACTTT.

The chain carries TRBV14 and TRBJ2-7; 7 positions agree with TRBD2. The V gene end was trimmed by 0 bases and the J gene end by 6 bases; junction bases not matched to a gene: 8. The CDR3 loop spans 15 amino acids. Germline V gives CDR1 SGHDN, CDR2 FVKESK. The CDR3 nucleotides read TGTGCCAGCAGCCAAGATCGGGTTCGCGGGGGCGAGCAGTACTTC. Its translation: CASSQDRVRGGEQYF. The complete variable domain, with remaining parts taken from reference TRBV14 and TRBJ2-7, reads EAGVTQFPSHSVIEKGQTVTLRCDPISGHDNLYWYRRVMGKEIKFLLHFVKESKQDESGMPNNRFLAERTGGTYSTLKVQPAELEDSGVYFCASSQDRVRGGEQYFGPGTRLTVT.

This chain uses TRBV5-4 with TRBJ1-4; 9 bases line up with TRBD1. The CDR3 length is 16 residues. The germline V gene has CDR1 SGHNT and CDR2 YYREEE (reference sequence). The trim removed 2 bases at V and 8 bases at J, leaving 10 bases unmatched. This chain's CDR3 is CASSLPGTGIHEKLFF. As DNA, the CDR3 is TGTGCCAGCAGCTTACCCGGGACAGGGATTCACGAAAAACTGTTTTTT.

This chain joins TRBV4-3 and TRBJ1-2, with D unclear. Germline V lookup: CDR1 LGHNA, CDR2 YSLEER. V shed 0 bases and J shed 5 bases, with 10 bases lying between them. The CDR3 contains 14 residues. CDR3 in amino acids: CASSQETPGYGYTF. CDR3 nucleotides: TGCGCCAGCAGCCAAGAAACTCCCGGGTATGGCTACACCTTC.